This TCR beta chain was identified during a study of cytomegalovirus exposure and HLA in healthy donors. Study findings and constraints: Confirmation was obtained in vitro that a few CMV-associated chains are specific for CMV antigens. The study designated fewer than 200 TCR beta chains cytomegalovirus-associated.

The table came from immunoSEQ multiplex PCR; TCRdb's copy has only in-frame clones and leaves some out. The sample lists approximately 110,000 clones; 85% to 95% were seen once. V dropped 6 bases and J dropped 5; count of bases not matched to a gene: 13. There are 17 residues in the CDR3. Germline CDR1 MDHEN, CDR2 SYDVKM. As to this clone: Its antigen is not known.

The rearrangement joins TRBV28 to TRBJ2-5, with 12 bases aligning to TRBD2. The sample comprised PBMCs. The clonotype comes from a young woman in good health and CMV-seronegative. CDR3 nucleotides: TGTGCCAGCAGCGTTACCCTAGCGGGAGGGCCGGGGGAGACCCAGTACTTC. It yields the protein CASSVTLAGGPGETQYF.